The 2 T cell receptor beta chains given below trace back to one sample, sequenced in a study of blood T cells in healthy people across ages. A second roughly 6 to 12 cycle PCR used barcoded and J-beta primers. TCRdb re-derived calls from the 5' RACE reads in MiXCR, one entry per CDR3 protein. The repertoire includes about 1.4 million distinct CDR3 sequences, approximately 59% of them detected once, and 5.5% to 8% sits in the top ten. The sample taken for sequencing was blood. Receptors were obtained from a man between 18 and 29 years old in good health.

The V gene is TRBV20-1, the J gene TRBJ1-1; unclear D gene. V lost 1 base to trimming and J lost 2 bases, with 8 bases between them. The CDR3 consists of 13 residues. Germline lookup yields CDR1 DFQATT and CDR2 SNEGSKA (reference sequence). CDR3 in amino acids: CSARALSNTEAFF. CDR3 nucleotides: TGCAGTGCTAGAGCCCTCTCCAACACTGAAGCTTTCTTT.

The chain couples TRBV29-1 to TRBJ1-1; the match to TRBD1 covers 7 bases. Germline V gene data show CDR1 as SQVTM and CDR2 as ANQGSEA. The CDR3 contains 13 residues. Trimming cost V 4 bases and J 6 bases; bases outside gene matches: 8. In DNA, the CDR3 is TGCAGCGTTGCTCGACAGGGTAGCTCTGAAGCTTTCTTT. Encoded protein: CSVARQGSSEAFF.